Presented here are 10 T cell receptor beta chains from one specimen sequenced in a study of blood T cell repertoires in COVID-19. The assay was immunoSEQ multiplex PCR, and TCRdb's table has in-frame clones only and misses some. This table has a few hundred thousand clones, about 88% appearing once. Material: peripheral blood. These receptors all stem from a man aged 55 to 69 who had recovered from COVID-19.

V usage is TRBV9 and J usage is TRBJ2-7; possible D gene TRBD2, 5 bases. The germline V gene has CDR1 SGDLS and CDR2 YYNGEE. With 4 bases removed from V and 5 bases from J, the gap between germline ends came to 13 bases. The CDR3 extends over 13 amino acids. The CDR3 DNA is TGTGCCAGCAGCCCGCGACGGGGAAACGAGCAGTACTTC. This sequence encodes CASSPRRGNEQYF.

J is TRBJ2-4 and V is TRBV7-2, with D possibly being TRBD1 (6 bases). Germline CDR1 SGHTA, CDR2 FQGNSA. CDR3 length: 17 residues. V was clipped by 1 base and J by 3 bases, with 16 bases between them. CDR3: CASSLGPRGSGKNIQYF. In DNA form, the CDR3 reads TGTGCCAGCAGCTTAGGACCCAGGGGATCTGGCAAAAACATTCAGTACTTC.

The V and J genes are TRBV7-3 and TRBJ2-3, with D possibly being TRBD2 (5 bases). With 2 bases removed from V and 2 bases from J, the gap between germline ends came to 11 bases. This CDR3 has 15 residues. CDR1 is SGHTA, CDR2 FQGTGA, per germline. The CDR3 region has the DNA TGTGCCAGCAGCTTACGAGGGTCCAACACAGATACGCAGTATTTT. This translates into CASSLRGSNTDTQYF.

The chain joins TRBV5-1 to TRBJ2-2; a weak D match, TRBD1 (6 bases). The CDR3 consists of 17 residues. V lost 3 bases and J 0 bases, leaving 15 bases between the germline ends. CDR1 is SGHRS and CDR2 is YFSETQ in the germline V gene. The CDR3 loop reads CASSWMGRGTNTGELFF. CDR3 in DNA: TGCGCCAGCAGCTGGATGGGCAGGGGCACGAACACCGGGGAGCTGTTTTTT.

The J gene is TRBJ2-7, the V gene TRBV9; D might be TRBD2 (5 bases). The germline V gene encodes CDR1 SGDLS and CDR2 YYNGEE. The length of the CDR3 is 16 residues. Deletions cut 0 bases from V and 4 bases from J, with 17 bases between. The CDR3 bases are TGTGCCAGCAGCGTAGTAGGGTCAGGCGGGTTGTACGAGCAGTACTTC. Protein product: CASSVVGSGGLYEQYF.

This clone appeared a single time. The chain has TRBV2 and TRBJ1-1; 7 bases map to TRBD1. Trimming at V came to 1 base and at J to 3 bases, leaving 2 bases not matched to a gene. CDR3 length equals 14 residues. CDR1 is SNHLY and CDR2 is FYNNEI in the germline V gene. The DNA of the CDR3 is TGTGCCAGCAGTGAAGATGACAGGGACACTGAAGCTTTCTTT. This sequence encodes CASSEDDRDTEAFF.

This sequence joins TRBV2 and TRBJ2-6; 7 bases line up with TRBD2. CDR3 length: 15 amino acids. Per germline, CDR1 SNHLY and CDR2 FYNNEI. V was clipped by 6 bases and J by 4 bases; unmatched bases: 6. The chain's CDR3 is CASRWGGPGANVLTF. In DNA, the CDR3 is TGTGCCAGCAGGTGGGGGGGTCCCGGGGCCAACGTCCTGACTTTC.

The CDR3 DNA is TGTGCCAGCAGTGTACAGGGGGCGTTTAACAATCAGCCCCAGCATTTT. Amino acids: CASSVQGAFNNQPQHF. The chain couples TRBV6-1 to TRBJ1-5; 9 bases agree with TRBD1. The J segment lost 3 bases and the V segment lost 4 bases, leaving 7 bases of the junction unmatched. The CDR3 runs 16 residues. Germline V gene lookup returns CDR1 MNHNS and CDR2 SASEGT.

This chain joins TRBV5-1 and TRBJ2-2, with D unresolved. Per germline, CDR1 SGHRS and CDR2 YFSETQ. V was cut by 5 bases and J by 1 base, with 12 bases left in between. The CDR3 is made up of 15 amino acids. For the CDR3, the DNA is TGCGCCAGCAGAATTGTCCCTCGGAACACCGGGGAGCTGTTTTTT. Protein product: CASRIVPRNTGELFF.

In this sample, this clone turned up a few times. The chain joins TRBV15 to TRBJ1-4, with TRBD1 matching over 7 bases. Trimming cost V 7 bases and J 1 base; bases outside gene matches: 3. Germline V gene lookup returns CDR1 LNHNV and CDR2 YYDKDF (reference sequence). This CDR3 spans 14 amino acids. The CDR3, as DNA: TGTGCCACCAACCCAGGGGGAACTAATGAAAAACTGTTTTTT. It is translated as CATNPGGTNEKLFF.